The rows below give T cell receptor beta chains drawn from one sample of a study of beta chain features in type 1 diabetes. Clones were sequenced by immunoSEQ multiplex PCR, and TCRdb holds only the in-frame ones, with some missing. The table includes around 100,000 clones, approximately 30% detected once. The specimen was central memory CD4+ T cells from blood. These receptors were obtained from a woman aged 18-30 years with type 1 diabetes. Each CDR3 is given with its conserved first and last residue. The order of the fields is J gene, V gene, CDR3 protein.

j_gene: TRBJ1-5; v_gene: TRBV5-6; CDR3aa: CASSRIDRDANQPQHF
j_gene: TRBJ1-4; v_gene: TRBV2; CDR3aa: CASSERTGNEKLFF
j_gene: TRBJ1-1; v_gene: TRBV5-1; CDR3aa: CASRSGTENTEAFF
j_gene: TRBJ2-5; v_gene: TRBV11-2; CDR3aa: CASSFLAGGPGETQYF
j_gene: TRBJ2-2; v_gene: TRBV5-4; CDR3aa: CASTFVGRTGELFF
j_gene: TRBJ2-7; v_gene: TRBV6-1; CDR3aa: CASAWGGSNAYEQYF
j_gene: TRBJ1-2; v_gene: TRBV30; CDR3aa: CAWSLTAGYMNYGYTF
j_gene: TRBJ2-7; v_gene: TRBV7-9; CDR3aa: CASSLGSSSYEQYF
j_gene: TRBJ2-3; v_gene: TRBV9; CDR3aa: CASGPTGGKDTQYF
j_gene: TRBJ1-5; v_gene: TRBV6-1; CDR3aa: CASSRGGQGNQPQHF
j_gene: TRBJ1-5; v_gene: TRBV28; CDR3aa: CASSPTGGGGGQPQHF
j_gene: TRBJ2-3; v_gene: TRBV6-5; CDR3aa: CASRSDRGQEDTQYF
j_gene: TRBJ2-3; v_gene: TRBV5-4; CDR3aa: CASSFPGLAGGRTDTQYF
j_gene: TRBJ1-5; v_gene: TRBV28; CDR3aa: CASILTLGAQPQHF
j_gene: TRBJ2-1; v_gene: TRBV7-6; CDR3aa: CASSLGGRTSGRQFF
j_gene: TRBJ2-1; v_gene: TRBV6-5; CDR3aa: CASSYGTANNEQFF
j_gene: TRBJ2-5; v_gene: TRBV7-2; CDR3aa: CASSSGTGGKTQYF
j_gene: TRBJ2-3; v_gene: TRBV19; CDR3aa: CASSKRSGGPDTDTQYF
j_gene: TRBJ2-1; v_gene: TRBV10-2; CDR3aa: CASRDPLGTSNNEQFF
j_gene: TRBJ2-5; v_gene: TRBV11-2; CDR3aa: CASRAQETQYF
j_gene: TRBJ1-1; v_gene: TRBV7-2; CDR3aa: CASSRTGTGSEEAFF
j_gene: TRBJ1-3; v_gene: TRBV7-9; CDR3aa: CASTVTEASGNTIYF
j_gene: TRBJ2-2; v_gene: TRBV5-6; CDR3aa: CASSLDRSRTGELFF
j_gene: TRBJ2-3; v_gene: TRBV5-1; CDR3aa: CASSSGTSGRADTQYF
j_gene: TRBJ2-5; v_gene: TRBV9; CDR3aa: CASSDPGGTRRETQYF
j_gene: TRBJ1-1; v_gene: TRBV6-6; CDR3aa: CASSFTGGRTEAFF
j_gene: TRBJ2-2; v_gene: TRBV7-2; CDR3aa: CASSFTRSGELFF
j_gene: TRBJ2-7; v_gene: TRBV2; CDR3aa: CASSFAPGQGAEEQYF
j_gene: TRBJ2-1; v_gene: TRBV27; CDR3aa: CASSSRREGRDEQFF
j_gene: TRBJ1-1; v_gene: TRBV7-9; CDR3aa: CASSLTGNTEAFF
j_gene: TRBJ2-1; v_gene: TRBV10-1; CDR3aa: CASSDPGGDRNNEQFF
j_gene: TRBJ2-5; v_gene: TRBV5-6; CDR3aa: CASREGTEHQETQYF
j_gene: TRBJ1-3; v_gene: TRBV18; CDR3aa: CASSTGRGSGNTIYF
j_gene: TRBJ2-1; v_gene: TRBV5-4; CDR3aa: CASSLTSATYNEQFF
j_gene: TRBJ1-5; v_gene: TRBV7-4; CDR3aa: CASSLRAGHVGYNQPQHF
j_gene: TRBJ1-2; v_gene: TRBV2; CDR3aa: CASSERVLYGYTF
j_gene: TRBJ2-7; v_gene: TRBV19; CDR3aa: CASTGRGGEQYF
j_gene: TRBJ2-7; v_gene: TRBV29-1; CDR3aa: CSVNWDRTYEQYF
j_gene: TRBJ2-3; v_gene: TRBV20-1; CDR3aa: CSADSRGTQYF
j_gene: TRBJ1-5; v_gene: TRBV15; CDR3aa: CATSRDRANQPQHF
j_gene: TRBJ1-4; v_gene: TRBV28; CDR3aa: CASRRRGPNEKLFF
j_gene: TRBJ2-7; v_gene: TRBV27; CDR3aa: CASSPDGTSGSYEQYF
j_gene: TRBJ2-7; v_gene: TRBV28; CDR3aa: CASRRDSYEQYF
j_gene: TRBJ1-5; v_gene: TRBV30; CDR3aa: CAWSLYSNQPQHF
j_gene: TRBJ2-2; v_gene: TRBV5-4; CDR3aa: CASSGWGGQGSTGELFF
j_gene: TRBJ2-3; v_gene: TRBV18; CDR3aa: CASSLGLAGLFTDTQYF
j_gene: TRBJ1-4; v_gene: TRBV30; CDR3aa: CAWSARGEKLFF
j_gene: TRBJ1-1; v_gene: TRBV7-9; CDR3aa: CASSPRAGEGTEAFF
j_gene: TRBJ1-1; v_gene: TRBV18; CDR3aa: CASSPYSLNTEAFF
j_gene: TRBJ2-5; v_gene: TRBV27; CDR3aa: CASGDPLQETQYF
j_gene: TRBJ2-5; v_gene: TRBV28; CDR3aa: CASTAPRTGLETQYF
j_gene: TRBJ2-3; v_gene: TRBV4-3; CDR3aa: CASSQGMRGRPRSDTQYF
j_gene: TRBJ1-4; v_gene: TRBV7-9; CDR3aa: CASSTRGSGDEKLFF
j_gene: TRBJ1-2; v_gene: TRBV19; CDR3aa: CASSSGQGASNYGYTF